This T cell receptor beta chain was found in a study of shared clonotypes between healthy human individuals. This CDR3 is built from 16 residues. The germline V and J ends were trimmed by 0 bases and 5 bases, with 14 bases remaining between them. CDR1 and CDR2 (germline): MNHNY, SVGAGI (reference sequence). Remarks on this clone: The antigen is not known.

General study results and limits: Sequencing depth was a factor that was expected to affect clonotype sharing among donors.

The sorted-subset replicate PCRs were given roughly 200 ng DNA, which is about 29,000 T cell genomes. Sequencing used immunoSEQ multiplex PCR; TCRdb keeps in-frame clones, though not all of them. Of fewer than 400,000 clones listed, around two thirds are singletons. The TCR sequence derives from a man younger than 40 in good health. The specimen was memory CD4+ T cells sorted from blood. Subset in this sample: CD45RA-negative fraction. This rearrangement joins TRBV6-6 to TRBJ1-5; D uncertain. In nucleotides, the CDR3 is TGTGCCAGCAGTTACTCTTCTGGGCTAGTCGATCAGCCCCAGCATTTT. The encoded protein is CASSYSSGLVDQPQHF.